Described below is a single T cell receptor beta chain sequence and its context. These data belong to a study of shared clonotypes between healthy human individuals. The CDR3 is 13 amino acids. V lost 2 bases and J lost 8, with 12 bases in between. Germline CDR1 and CDR2: MGHRA and YSYEKL. Sequencing used immunoSEQ multiplex PCR; TCRdb keeps in-frame clones, though not all of them. The data contain some 2,000,000 clones, approximately 95% of them singletons. Naivety among CD8 cells was defined by CD45RO negativity and positive CCR7 selection, thereby excluding terminally differentiated effector memory CD45RA+ cells.

Sequences were obtained from naive CD8+ T cells sorted from blood. V is TRBV4-1 and J is TRBJ1-1, with D unresolved. The TCR originated in a man younger than 35 in good health. The CDR3 region has the DNA TGCGCCAGCAGCCAAATCACACGCCGGGAAGCTTTCTTT. Its protein product is CASSQITRREAFF.